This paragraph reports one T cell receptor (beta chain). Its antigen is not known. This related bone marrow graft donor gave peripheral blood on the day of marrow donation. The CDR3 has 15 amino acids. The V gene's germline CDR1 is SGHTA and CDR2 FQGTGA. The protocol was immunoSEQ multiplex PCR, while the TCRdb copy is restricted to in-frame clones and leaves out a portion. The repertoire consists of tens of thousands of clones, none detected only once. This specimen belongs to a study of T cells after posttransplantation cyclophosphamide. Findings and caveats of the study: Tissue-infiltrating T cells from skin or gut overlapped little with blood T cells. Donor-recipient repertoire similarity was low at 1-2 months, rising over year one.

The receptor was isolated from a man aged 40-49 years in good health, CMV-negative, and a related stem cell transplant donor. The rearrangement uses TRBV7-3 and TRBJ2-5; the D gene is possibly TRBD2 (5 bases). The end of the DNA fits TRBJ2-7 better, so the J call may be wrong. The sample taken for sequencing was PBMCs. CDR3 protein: CASSLRPGVVYEQYF. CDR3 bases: TGTGCCAGCAGCTTGAGACCCGGGGTGGTCTACGAGCAGTACTTC.